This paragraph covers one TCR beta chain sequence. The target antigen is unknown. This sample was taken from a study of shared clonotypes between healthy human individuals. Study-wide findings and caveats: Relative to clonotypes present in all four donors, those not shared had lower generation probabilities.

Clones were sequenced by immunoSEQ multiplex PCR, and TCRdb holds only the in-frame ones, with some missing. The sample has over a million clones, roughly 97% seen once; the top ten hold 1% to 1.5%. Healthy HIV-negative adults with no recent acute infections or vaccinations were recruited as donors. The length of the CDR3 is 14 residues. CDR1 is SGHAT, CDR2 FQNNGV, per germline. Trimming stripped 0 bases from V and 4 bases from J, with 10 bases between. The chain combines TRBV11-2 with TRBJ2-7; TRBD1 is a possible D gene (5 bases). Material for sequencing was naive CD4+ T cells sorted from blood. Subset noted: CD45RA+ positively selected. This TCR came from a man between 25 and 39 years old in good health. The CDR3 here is CASSLDSRVYEQYF. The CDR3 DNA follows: TGTGCCAGCAGCTTAGATTCCAGGGTTTACGAGCAGTACTTC. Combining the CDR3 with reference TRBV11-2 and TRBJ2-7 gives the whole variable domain EAGVAQSPRYKIIEKRQSVAFWCNPISGHATLYWYQQILGQGPKLLIQFQNNGVVDDSQLPKDRFSAERLKGVDSTLKIQPAKLEDSAVYLCASSLDSRVYEQYFGPGTRLTVT.